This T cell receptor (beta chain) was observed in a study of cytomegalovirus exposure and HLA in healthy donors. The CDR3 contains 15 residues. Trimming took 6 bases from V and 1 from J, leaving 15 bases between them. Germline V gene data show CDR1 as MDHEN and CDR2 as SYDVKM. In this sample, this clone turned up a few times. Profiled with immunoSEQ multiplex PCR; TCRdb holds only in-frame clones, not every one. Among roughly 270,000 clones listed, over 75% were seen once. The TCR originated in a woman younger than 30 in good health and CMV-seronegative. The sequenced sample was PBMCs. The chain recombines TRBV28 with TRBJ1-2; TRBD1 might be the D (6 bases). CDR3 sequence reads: CASSFSTGINYGYTF. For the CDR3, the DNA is TGTGCCAGCAGCTTTTCGACAGGAATTAACTATGGCTACACCTTC.